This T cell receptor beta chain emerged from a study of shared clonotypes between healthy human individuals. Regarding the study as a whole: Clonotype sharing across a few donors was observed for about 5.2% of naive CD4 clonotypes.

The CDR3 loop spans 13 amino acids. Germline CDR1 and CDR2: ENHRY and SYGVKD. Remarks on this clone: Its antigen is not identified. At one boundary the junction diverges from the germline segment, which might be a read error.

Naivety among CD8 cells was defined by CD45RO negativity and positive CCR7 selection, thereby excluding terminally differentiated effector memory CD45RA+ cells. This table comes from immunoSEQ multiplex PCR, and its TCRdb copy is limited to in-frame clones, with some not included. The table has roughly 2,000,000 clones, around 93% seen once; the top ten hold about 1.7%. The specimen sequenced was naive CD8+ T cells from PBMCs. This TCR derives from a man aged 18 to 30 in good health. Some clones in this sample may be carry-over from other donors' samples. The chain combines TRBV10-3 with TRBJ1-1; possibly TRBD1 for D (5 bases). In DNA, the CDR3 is TGTGCCATCAGTAGCCCCGGCGCGCGTGGGGCTTTTTTT. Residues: CAISSPGARGAFF.